The clone carrying this TCR beta chain appeared a few times. This CDR3 contains 16 residues. The sample belongs to a study of blood T cell repertoires in COVID-19. Across the whole study: There were acute and convalescent COVID-19 samples, and they came from the United States, Italy and Spain. The analysed material was cDNA or gDNA that came from T cells, B-cell-depleted T cells, or PBMCs.

Assay: immunoSEQ multiplex PCR; the TCRdb copy retains only in-frame clones and omits some. Of about 90,000 clones listed, 80% are singletons. This TCR was sampled from a woman aged 70-85 years with acute or convalescent COVID-19. The specimen sequenced was peripheral blood. This chain uses TRBV21-1 with TRBJ1-6; the table's TRBD1 call for D was not verified on the DNA. TRBV21-1 is a pseudogene segment. CDR3 in DNA: TGTGCCAGCAGCAAAGGCCGGGACAGACCTAATTCACCCCTCCACTTT. Amino acid sequence: CASSKGRDRPNSPLHF.